The 14 T cell receptor beta chains below come from one sample, sequenced in a study of immune evolution from preneoplasia to lung adenocarcinoma. Sequenced by immunoSEQ multiplex PCR; TCRdb stores in-frame clones only, minus some. This sample has some 9,000 clones, with around 80% found just once. The sequencing sample was made of FFPE minimally invasive lung adenocarcinoma tissue. These receptors all stem from a donor older than 65 with lung adenocarcinoma.

The genes are TRBV6-6 and TRBJ2-2; 10 bases map to TRBD2. The CDR3 loop spans 14 amino acids. The ends lost 8 bases at V and 4 bases at J; junction bases unmatched: 4. Germline values: CDR1 MNHNY, CDR2 SVGAGI (reference sequence). The CDR3 is CASLLAGFTGELFF. For the CDR3, the DNA is TGTGCCAGCTTACTAGCGGGATTCACCGGGGAGCTGTTTTTT.

This chain connects TRBV6-1 to TRBJ1-5; 9 nucleotides line up with TRBD1. This CDR3 is 17 amino acids long. V shed 1 base, J shed 0 bases, and the junction held 4 bases outside the gene matches. Germline CDR1 MNHNS, CDR2 SASEGT. CDR3 nucleotides: TGTGCCAGCAGTGAAGTTCGGACAGGGGTTAGCAATCAGCCCCAGCATTTT. It encodes CASSEVRTGVSNQPQHF.

The chain couples TRBV18 to TRBJ2-2; D call uncertain. The CDR3 loop spans 12 amino acids. Trimming left V 6 bases short and J 6 bases short, with 8 bases between. CDR1 and CDR2 (germline): KGHSH, LQKENI. CDR3 sequence reads: CASSNIAGELFF. CDR3 DNA: TGTGCCAGCTCGAACATAGCCGGGGAGCTGTTTTTT.

The V gene is TRBV5-4, the J gene TRBJ2-2; D is possibly TRBD1 (6 bases). Germline CDR1 and CDR2: SGHNT and YYREEE (reference sequence). The length of the CDR3 is 14 residues. Trimming shortened V by 4 bases and J by 1 base, and 8 bases separated the two germline ends. The CDR3 region has the DNA TGTGCCAGCAGCAAGACAGGGAACACCGGGGAGCTGTTTTTT. Amino acids: CASSKTGNTGELFF.

The gene calls are TRBV29-1 and TRBJ2-5; D might be TRBD2 (6 bases). Germline CDR1 and CDR2: SQVTM and ANQGSEA. This CDR3 comprises 13 residues. Trimming cost V 3 bases and J 2 bases, with 10 bases left between them. CDR3 in DNA: TGCAGCGTTGATCGGGGGAGACAAGAGACCCAGTACTTC. It specifies CSVDRGRQETQYF. Full variable domain (outside the CDR3, taken from reference TRBV29-1 and TRBJ2-5): SAVISQKPSRDICQRGTSLTIQCQVDSQVTMMFWYRQQPGQSLTLIATANQGSEATYESGFVIDKFPISRPNLTFSTLTVSNMSPEDSSIYLCSVDRGRQETQYFGPGTRLLVL.

Turning to this clone: This sample also contains other DNA sequences that code for the same CDR3. The chain links TRBV19 to TRBJ1-5, with D uncertain. V gave up 6 bases and J gave up 0 bases, with 6 bases separating them. Germline lookup yields CDR1 LNHDA and CDR2 SQIVND (reference sequence). The CDR3 covers 13 residues. Here the CDR3 reads CASSLNSNQPQHF. CDR3 nucleotide sequence: TGTGCCAGTAGCCTAAATAGCAATCAGCCCCAGCATTTT. Based on the CDR3 plus reference TRBV19 and TRBJ1-5, the full variable domain is DGGITQSPKYLFRKEGQNVTLSCEQNLNHDAMYWYRQDPGQGLRLIYYSQIVNDFQKGDIAEGYSVSREKKESFPLTVTSAQKNPTAFYLCASSLNSNQPQHFGDGTRLSIL.

The V and J genes are TRBV11-3 and TRBJ2-1, with 10 nucleotides matching TRBD2. V lost 1 base and J lost 9; bases outside the gene matches: 9. Per the germline V gene, CDR1 is SGHNT and CDR2 is YENEEA. The CDR3 consists of 16 residues. The CDR3 coding sequence is TGTGCCAGCAGCTTAGGACTAGCGGGTGCGGGCGGTGAGCAGTTCTTC. It yields the protein CASSLGLAGAGGEQFF.

The chain links TRBV2 to TRBJ2-3; D assignment may be TRBD1 or TRBD2 (5 bases each). The germline V gene has CDR1 SNHLY and CDR2 FYNNEI. CDR3 length: 15 amino acids. Trimming shortened V by 4 bases and J by 1 base, and 12 bases separated the two germline ends. This chain's CDR3 is CASSGDGLGTDTQYF. The CDR3 coding sequence is TGTGCCAGCAGTGGGGACGGCTTGGGCACAGATACGCAGTATTTT.

This clone was recorded once. The chain is built from TRBV9 and TRBJ2-3; 7 nucleotides match TRBD2. CDR3 length: 15 amino acids. V lost 3 bases and J lost 3; bases outside the gene matches: 7. Germline assignment: CDR1 SGDLS and CDR2 YYNGEE. In DNA form, the CDR3 reads TGTGCCAGCAGCGCCGGGACTACTGCGACAGATACGCAGTATTTT. It specifies CASSAGTTATDTQYF.

V usage is TRBV2 and J usage is TRBJ2-5, with TRBD2 matching over 13 bases. Trimming at V came to 6 bases and at J to 4 bases, leaving 2 bases not matched to a gene. Germline V gene sequence: CDR1 SNHLY, CDR2 FYNNEI. CDR3 length equals 14 residues. CDR3 protein: CASRGLAGRETQYF. In DNA, the CDR3 is TGTGCCAGCAGGGGACTAGCGGGAAGAGAGACCCAGTACTTC.

The chain carries TRBV28 and TRBJ1-4; TRBD1 agrees at 7 bases. The CDR3 loop spans 14 amino acids. CDR1 and CDR2 from the germline V gene are MDHEN and SYDVKM. The J segment lost 6 bases and the V segment lost 6 bases, leaving 7 bases of the junction unmatched. The CDR3 DNA reads TGTGCCAGCAGCCCGTTTACAGGGGATGAAAAACTGTTTTTT. Its translation: CASSPFTGDEKLFF.

This clone is large (0.1 to 1%) by share. The chain combines TRBV11-2 with TRBJ2-2; D may be TRBD1 (6 bases). CDR3 length: 16 amino acids. Germline-derived CDR1 and CDR2 are SGHAT and FQNNGV. V gave up 3 bases and J gave up 1 base, with 12 bases separating them. The CDR3 coding sequence is TGTGCCAGCAGCTTCGCCGGGACACTGAACACCGGGGAGCTGTTTTTT. Translation: CASSFAGTLNTGELFF.

This clone was counted only a few times. The chain recombines TRBV4-1 with TRBJ1-3; possible D gene TRBD1, 5 bases. The germline gives CDR1 MGHRA, CDR2 YSYEKL. The CDR3 runs 14 residues. The V end lost 0 bases, the J end lost 4 bases, and 7 bases lay between the germline ends. The CDR3 nucleotides read TGCGCCAGCAGCCAAGAGGGGGGAGGAAACACCATATATTTT. Protein: CASSQEGGGNTIYF.

The V and J genes are TRBV7-9 and TRBJ2-2; a weak D match, TRBD1 (5 bases). Trimming removed 8 bases from V and 1 base from J, with 8 bases in between. The CDR3 length is 13 residues. Looked up from germline, CDR1 is SEHNR and CDR2 is FQNEAQ (reference sequence). The CDR3 protein is CASGAGNTGELFF. CDR3 DNA: TGTGCCAGCGGGGCCGGGAACACCGGGGAGCTGTTTTTT.